This TCR beta chain was obtained from a study of chemoradiotherapy in HPV16-positive cancers. The V and J ends lost 9 bases and 1 base, in that order; junction bases with no gene match: 6. The length of the CDR3 is 13 residues. Germline V gene data show CDR1 as SGHDN and CDR2 as FVKESK. Samples were taken several times over chemoradiotherapy. Clones were read by immunoSEQ multiplex PCR, and TCRdb kept only the in-frame ones, dropping some. In the table there are tens of thousands of clones, about 88% of which are singletons. Sequenced here: blood, sampled from a patient who underwent chemoradiotherapy. This chain connects TRBV14 to TRBJ2-7; TRBD1 agrees at 7 bases. The TCR was taken from a human donor with HPV-associated anogenital cancer. The CDR3 spells CASRTGTSYEQYF. CDR3 nucleotide sequence: TGTGCCAGTCGGACAGGAACATCCTACGAGCAGTACTTC. The full variable domain, its missing parts supplied by reference TRBV14 and TRBJ2-7, is EAGVTQFPSHSVIEKGQTVTLRCDPISGHDNLYWYRRVMGKEIKFLLHFVKESKQDESGMPNNRFLAERTGGTYSTLKVQPAELEDSGVYFCASRTGTSYEQYFGPGTRLTVT.